What follows describes a single TCR beta chain. From germline, CDR1 is SGHRS and CDR2 YFSETQ. The CDR3 runs 16 residues. V lost 0 bases to trimming and J lost 7 bases; unmatched junction nucleotides: 9. Isolation of CD8+ and CD4+ T cells was performed negatively, whereas enrichment of TEMRA cells was done by FACS. The sample originates from a study of CD8 T cells in Susac syndrome. RNA in amounts of roughly 0.5 to 1 ug was reverse transcribed with random hexamers. By means of immunoSEQ multiplex PCR, TCR beta CDR3 spanning 54 Vbeta and 13 Jbeta underwent amplification. TCRdb reanalysed the immunoSEQ multiplex PCR reads using MiXCR and keeps one entry per CDR3 protein. The sample contains about 300,000 distinct CDR3 sequences, about 90% of which appear only once.

The receptor was derived from a human donor with multiple sclerosis. The chain links TRBV5-1 to TRBJ1-1; 10 bases agree with TRBD1. Sequences were obtained from CD4+ T cells from PBMCs. CDR3 in amino acids: CASSLEGQGGLDEAFF. CDR3 DNA sequence: TGCGCCAGCAGCTTGGAAGGACAGGGGGGTTTAGATGAAGCTTTCTTT.